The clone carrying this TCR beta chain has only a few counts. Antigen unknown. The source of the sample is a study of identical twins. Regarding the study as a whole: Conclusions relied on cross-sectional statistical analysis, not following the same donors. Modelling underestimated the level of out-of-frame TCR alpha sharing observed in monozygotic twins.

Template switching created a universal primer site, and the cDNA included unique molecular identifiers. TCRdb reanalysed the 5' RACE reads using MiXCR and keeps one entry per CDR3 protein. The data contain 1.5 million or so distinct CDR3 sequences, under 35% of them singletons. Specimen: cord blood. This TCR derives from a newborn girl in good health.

The CDR3 DNA reads as TGCGCCAGCAGCCAAGTCCCCCTAGCGGACTACAATGAGCAGTTCTTC. Its protein is CASSQVPLADYNEQFF. The gene calls are TRBV4-1 and TRBJ2-1; 7 bases match TRBD2. Germline V gives CDR1 MGHRA, CDR2 YSYEKL. This CDR3 is built from 16 residues. V shed 1 base, J shed 3 bases, and the junction held 6 bases outside the gene matches.